Presented here are 21 T cell receptor beta chains from one specimen sequenced in a study of blood T cell repertoires in COVID-19 (dated by TCRdb to 2018 to 2021). The library was generated by the immunoSEQ multiplex PCR assay. Here the immuneACCESS table is served through TCRdb, limited to in-frame sequences with V and J called. Missing clones are a known gap in these copies; in checked studies unresolved V genes cover under half, and the rest lacks a known reason. Within this sample are about 250,000 clones, with 84% of them counted one time only. Clones ranked in the top ten supply 1.5% of the sample. Sequenced input: peripheral blood. All receptors come from a woman aged 40-49 years who had recovered from COVID-19.

This chain joins TRBV7-6 and TRBJ1-5, with 7 positions matching TRBD1. V shed 5 bases, J shed 7 bases, and the junction held 14 bases outside the gene matches. Germline CDR1 SGHVS, CDR2 FNYEAQ. This CDR3 is built from 16 residues. The CDR3 DNA sequence: TGTGCCAGCAGCAAGTCGTACAGGGGCGCAGGGCAGCCCCAGCATTTT. It encodes CASSKSYRGAGQPQHF.

CDR3 bases: TGCGCCAGCAGTGCTGGACAGGGGGCATCTGACTACACCTTC. Amino acids: CASSAGQGASDYTF. The chain uses TRBV10-1 and TRBJ1-2; 11 bases agree with TRBD1. Per the germline V gene, CDR1 is WNHNN and CDR2 is SYGVQD (reference sequence). V dropped 4 bases and J dropped 10; count of bases not matched to a gene: 8. This CDR3 region has 14 residues.

This clone was detected only once. The V gene is TRBV11-3, the J gene TRBJ2-7, with D perhaps matching TRBD2 (6 bases). Trimming shortened V by 2 bases and J by 1 base, and 9 bases separated the two germline ends. CDR3 length equals 14 residues. Germline assignment: CDR1 SGHNT and CDR2 YENEEA. Here the CDR3 reads CASSLYSGSYEQYF. CDR3 DNA sequence: TGTGCCAGCAGCTTATACAGCGGGTCCTACGAGCAGTACTTC.

The V gene is TRBV15, the J gene TRBJ1-5; a possible D gene is TRBD1 (6 bases). Trimming left V 2 bases short and J 0 bases short, with 26 bases between. The CDR3 runs 21 residues. Germline V lookup: CDR1 LNHNV, CDR2 YYDKDF (reference sequence). The CDR3: CATSRLTFRGAWGDSNQPQHF. In DNA form, the CDR3 reads TGTGCCACCAGCAGATTAACTTTCCGGGGGGCGTGGGGCGATAGCAATCAGCCCCAGCATTTT. Supplemented by reference TRBV15 and TRBJ1-5, the full variable domain reads DAMVIQNPRYQVTQFGKPVTLSCSQTLNHNVMYWYQQKSSQAPKLLFHYYDKDFNNEADTPDNFQSRRPNTSFCFLDIRSPGLGDTAMYLCATSRLTFRGAWGDSNQPQHFGDGTRLSIL.

The chain recombines TRBV5-1 with TRBJ1-2; 8 bases agree with TRBD1. The V gene's germline CDR1 is SGHRS and CDR2 YFSETQ. The CDR3 has 14 residues. Unmatched junction bases numbered 8, after V lost 4 bases and J lost 6 bases. CDR3 in amino acids: CASSARTGKDGYTF. Written as DNA, the CDR3 is TGCGCCAGCAGCGCTAGGACAGGGAAAGATGGCTACACCTTC.

The count of this clone is one. The rearrangement joins TRBV6-2 or TRBV6-3 to TRBJ2-2; TRBD2 matches at 8 bases. Germline V CDR1 and CDR2: MNHEY, SVGEGT. This CDR3 is 19 amino acids long. J was trimmed by 0 bases and V by 2 bases; bases with no gene match: 11. The CDR3 DNA is TGTGCCAGCAGTTACAAAAGGACTAGCCACAATGCGAACACCGGGGAGCTGTTTTTT. Translation gives CASSYKRTSHNANTGELFF.

This clone has just one count. This chain uses TRBV2 with TRBJ1-4; TRBD1 matches at 10 bases. The CDR3 consists of 14 residues. Losses at the gene ends were 8 bases for V and 7 bases for J; bases not matched to a gene: 7. Looked up from germline, CDR1 is SNHLY and CDR2 is FYNNEI. In DNA, the CDR3 is TGTGCCAGCCAGGGGGACAGGGGTTTTGAAAAACTGTTTTTT. It codes for CASQGDRGFEKLFF.

The CDR3 protein is CATSTGGRNSYEQYF. As DNA, the CDR3 is TGTGCCACCAGCACGGGGGGGAGAAATAGCTACGAGCAGTACTTC. This rearrangement joins TRBV15 to TRBJ2-7, with 8 bases fitting TRBD2. The junction had 8 bases not matched to a gene; V was cut back by 4 bases and J by 3 bases. The germline V gene encodes CDR1 LNHNV and CDR2 YYDKDF (reference sequence). CDR3 length: 15 residues.

V is TRBV7-9 and J is TRBJ2-2; possible D gene TRBD2, 6 bases. The CDR3 covers 16 residues. CDR1 is SEHNR and CDR2 is FQNEAQ in the germline V gene (reference sequence). With 6 bases removed from V and 4 bases from J, the gap between germline ends came to 18 bases. The CDR3 region is CASSPPGGLGTGELFF. CDR3 nucleotide sequence: TGTGCCAGCAGTCCACCCGGGGGATTGGGCACCGGGGAGCTGTTTTTT.

This chain links TRBV10-3 with TRBJ1-1; possibly TRBD1 for D (5 bases). This CDR3 is built from 15 residues. V dropped 4 bases and J dropped 0 bases, with 12 bases sitting between them. Germline CDR1 and CDR2: ENHRY and SYGVKD. CDR3 protein: CAISVEWTMNTEAFF. CDR3 bases: TGTGCCATCAGTGTTGAATGGACAATGAACACTGAAGCTTTCTTT.

The J gene is TRBJ2-1, the V gene TRBV14; 9 nucleotides line up with TRBD2. J gave up 4 bases and V 4 bases, and 8 bases lay outside the gene matches. There are 16 residues in the CDR3. Per the germline V gene, CDR1 is SGHDN and CDR2 is FVKESK. CDR3 sequence: CASSPRRGGRYNEQFF. CDR3 bases: TGTGCCAGCAGCCCGAGGCGGGGGGGAAGGTACAATGAGCAGTTCTTC.

The J gene is TRBJ2-4, the V gene TRBV7-2; 9 bases match TRBD1. Per the germline V gene, CDR1 is SGHTA and CDR2 is FQGNSA. V lost 3 bases to trimming and J lost 0 bases; unmatched junction nucleotides: 3. The CDR3 length is 16 residues. CDR3 sequence (DNA): TGTGCCAGCAGCTTCCGGACAGGGGTAGCCAAAAACATTCAGTACTTC. Its translation is CASSFRTGVAKNIQYF.

The chain has TRBV28 and TRBJ1-1, with D possibly TRBD1 on 5 matching bases. Trimming took off 5 bases at V and 5 bases at J, with 12 bases between the two ends. The CDR3 length is 13 residues. Germline CDR1 is MDHEN and CDR2 is SYDVKM. Here the CDR3 DNA reads TGTGCCAGCAGTAACCCAGGGTGGACTGAAGCTTTCTTT. Translated, it gives CASSNPGWTEAFF.

To note about this clone: Different DNA sequences within this sample yield the same CDR3. The genes are TRBV7-9 and TRBJ1-1, with D unresolved. V dropped 2 bases and J dropped 1 base, with 5 bases sitting between them. This CDR3 has 13 residues. Germline values: CDR1 SEHNR, CDR2 FQNEAQ (reference sequence). In DNA form, the CDR3 reads TGTGCCAGCAGCTTACGGGGGAACACTGAAGCTTTCTTT. Its translation is CASSLRGNTEAFF.

J is TRBJ1-1 and V is TRBV5-5; TRBD1 matches at 10 bases. In germline, CDR1 is SGHKS, CDR2 YYEKEE (reference sequence). This CDR3 comprises 18 residues. The junction had 16 bases not matched to a gene; V was cut back by 1 base and J by 7 bases. The CDR3 sequence: CASSLTTGGVGRTNEAFF. As DNA, the CDR3 is TGTGCCAGCAGCTTGACGACAGGGGGCGTGGGGAGGACGAATGAAGCTTTCTTT.

The chain employs TRBV4-2 and TRBJ1-1; D gene ambiguous. The ends were cut back, 1 base at V and 4 bases at J, with 10 bases in the middle. The CDR3 contains 14 residues. Germline CDR1 reads LGHNA; CDR2 reads YNFKEQ. The CDR3 here is CASSQVGEGTEAFF. DNA of the CDR3: TGTGCCAGCAGCCAAGTGGGAGAGGGCACTGAAGCTTTCTTT.

The gene calls are TRBV19 and TRBJ1-6; 8 bases are a match to TRBD1. The CDR3 sequence is 16 residues long. V was clipped by 6 bases and J by 0 bases; unmatched bases: 4. Per germline, CDR1 LNHDA and CDR2 SQIVND (reference sequence). Here the CDR3 DNA reads TGTGCCAGTAGGCCAGGGGGCGCCTCCTATAATTCACCCCTCCACTTT. Translation: CASRPGGASYNSPLHF. The whole variable domain, filled in from reference TRBV19 and TRBJ1-6, reads DGGITQSPKYLFRKEGQNVTLSCEQNLNHDAMYWYRQDPGQGLRLIYYSQIVNDFQKGDIAEGYSVSREKKESFPLTVTSAQKNPTAFYLCASRPGGASYNSPLHFGNGTRLTVT.

The rearrangement joins TRBV20-1 to TRBJ2-5; 11 positions match TRBD2. With 6 bases clipped from V and 14 bases from J, the junction kept 5 bases outside the gene matches. Germline V CDR1 and CDR2: DFQATT, SNEGSKA (reference sequence). The CDR3 runs 10 residues. CDR3 coding DNA: TGCAGTGCAGAGACTAGCGGGGAATACTTC. Protein: CSAETSGEYF.

This clone has just one count. The chain links TRBV5-6 to TRBJ2-3; D possibly corresponds to TRBD1 (6 bases). There are 14 residues in the CDR3. Germline V CDR1 and CDR2: SGHDT, YYEEEE. V lost 2 bases, J lost 8 bases, and 15 bases lay in between. CDR3 coding DNA: TGTGCCAGCAGCTTCTCCCAGGGGCAGATTACGCAGTATTTT. Amino acids: CASSFSQGQITQYF.

The V gene is TRBV30, the J gene TRBJ1-4; no clear D gene. The CDR3 contains 12 residues. CDR1 is GTSNPN, CDR2 SVGIG, per germline (reference sequence). V lost 4 bases to trimming and J lost 10 bases, with 13 bases between them. For the CDR3, the DNA is TGTGCCTGGAACCTGAGAAACGGAAAACTGTTTTTT. This gives the protein CAWNLRNGKLFF. Looking up the rest from reference TRBV30 and TRBJ1-4 gives the full variable domain: SQTIHQWPATLVQPVGSPLSLECTVEGTSNPNLYWYRQAAGRGLQLLFYSVGIGQISSEVPQNLSASRPQDRQFILSSKKLLLSDSGFYLCAWNLRNGKLFFGSGTQLSVL.

The CDR3 DNA is TGTGCCAGCAGCCAAGAGTTAGGGGCTTATAGCAATCAGCCCCAGCATTTT. Translated: CASSQELGAYSNQPQHF. The rearrangement links TRBV4-2 to TRBJ1-5, with D maybe TRBD1 (5 bases). The CDR3 has 17 amino acids. Trimming removed 0 bases from V and 0 bases from J, with 12 bases in between. CDR1 LGHNA and CDR2 YNFKEQ come from the germline V gene.